This is a list of T cell receptor beta chains from one sample in a study of blood T cells in healthy people across ages. TCRdb re-called the 5' RACE reads through MiXCR, storing one row per CDR3 protein. The table lists about a million distinct CDR3 sequences, roughly two fifths of them singletons. Sequenced material: blood. These receptors were taken from a man younger than 35 in good health. Each CDR3 is given with its conserved first and last residue. A D gene is named only where the DNA matches it firmly. Rows give clone size only sometimes, using once, few, many, or a class for an expanded clone.

J | V | D | size | CDR3 | DNA
TRBJ1-2 | TRBV2 | NA | NA | CASSSTNLNYGYTF | TGTGCCAGCAGTTCTACCAATTTAAACTATGGCTACACCTTC
TRBJ1-5 | TRBV20-1 | NA | NA | CSAREGGDSNQPQHF | TGCAGTGCTAGAGAGGGGGGGGATAGCAATCAGCCCCAGCATTTT
TRBJ1-5 | TRBV15 | NA | NA | CATSRDRGRNSNQPQHF | TGTGCCACCAGCAGAGATAGGGGGAGGAACAGCAATCAGCCCCAGCATTTT
TRBJ1-2 | TRBV20-1 | NA | NA | CSASSIGQGDNYGYTF | TGCAGTGCTAGTTCAATCGGGCAGGGAGATAACTATGGCTACACCTTC
TRBJ2-1 | TRBV9 | NA | few | CASSVGGISYNEQFF | TGTGCCAGCAGCGTAGGGGGAATCTCCTACAATGAGCAGTTCTTC
TRBJ2-1 | TRBV5-1 | NA | few | CASSLDLGYNEQFF | TGCGCCAGCAGCTTGGATCTGGGTTACAATGAGCAGTTCTTC
TRBJ1-2 | TRBV29-1 | NA | NA | CSVFPGTNAPNYSYTF | TGCAGCGTTTTTCCCGGGACTAACGCTCCTAACTATAGCTACACCTTC
TRBJ1-2 | TRBV12-3/TRBV12-4 | NA | NA | CASSSFGGKNNYGYTF | TGTGCCAGCAGTTCCTTCGGCGGGAAAAATAACTATGGCTACACCTTC
TRBJ1-1 | TRBV12-3/TRBV12-4 | TRBD1 | NA | CASSHTGTGAYTEAFF | TGTGCCAGCAGTCACACCGGGACAGGGGCTTACACTGAAGCTTTCTTT
TRBJ2-1 | TRBV10-3 | NA | few | CAISDLKRPFF | TGTGCCATCAGTGATTTAAAGAGGCCGTTCTTC
TRBJ2-7 | TRBV3-1 | TRBD1 | NA | CASSQVAGGQHEQYF | TGTGCCAGCAGCCAAGTAGCAGGGGGCCAGCACGAGCAGTACTTC
TRBJ1-5 | TRBV4-3 | NA | NA | CASSQDGASNQPQHF | TGCGCCAGCAGCCAAGATGGGGCTAGCAATCAGCCCCAGCATTTT
TRBJ1-2 | TRBV7-8 | TRBD1 | once | CASSLIRGQGGESGYTF | TGTGCCAGCAGCTTAATTAGAGGACAGGGAGGAGAGAGTGGCTACACCTTC
TRBJ1-5 | TRBV20-1 | NA | few | CSASRVRNQPQHF | TGCAGTGCTAGCCGTGTCAGAAATCAGCCCCAGCATTTT
TRBJ2-7 | TRBV20-1 | NA | NA | CSAEETSSTYEQYF | TGCAGTGCTGAGGAGACATCTTCAACCTACGAGCAGTACTTC
TRBJ2-5 | TRBV29-1 | TRBD1 | many | CSAGQGEETQYF | TGCAGCGCCGGACAGGGGGAAGAGACCCAGTACTTC
TRBJ2-2 | TRBV10-3 | NA | few | CAISPGKGIGELFF | TGTGCCATCAGCCCCGGGAAGGGGATCGGGGAGCTGTTTTTT
TRBJ2-7 | TRBV24-1 | TRBD1 | NA | CATSDFGIGQAKFPSYEQYF | TGTGCCACCAGTGATTTTGGAATAGGACAGGCGAAATTCCCCTCCTACGAGCAGTACTTC
TRBJ2-5 | TRBV20-1 | NA | few | CSARDGRGGETQYF | TGCAGTGCTAGAGATGGCAGGGGTGGAGAGACCCAGTACTTC
TRBJ1-1 | TRBV7-2 | NA | NA | CASSSTQGIRVTEAFF | TGTGCCAGCAGCTCGACACAGGGTATTAGGGTCACTGAAGCTTTCTTT
TRBJ1-4 | TRBV25-1 | NA | NA | CASSVELPRRNEKLFF | TGTGCCAGCAGTGTCGAATTGCCTCGACGTAATGAAAAACTGTTTTTT
TRBJ1-3 | TRBV29-1 | TRBD1 | few | CSVDTGQGRTGNTIYF | TGCAGCGTTGATACGGGACAGGGTCGTACTGGAAACACCATATATTTT
TRBJ1-5 | TRBV25-1 | NA | once | CASTGAGGFQPQHF | TGTGCCAGCACGGGAGCCGGAGGATTTCAGCCCCAGCATTTT
TRBJ2-3 | TRBV9 | NA | NA | CASSGAVGYTDTQYF | TGTGCCAGCAGCGGAGCCGTTGGCTACACAGATACGCAGTATTTT